A selection of T cell receptor beta chains follows, all from one sample in a study of T cells after yellow fever vaccination. TCRdb used MiXCR to reprocess the 5' RACE reads, holding one entry per CDR3 protein. This sample has 110,000 to 150,000 distinct CDR3 sequences, with approximately 6.6% found just once. The source material was CD4+ T cells sorted from PBMCs, sampled 10 days after the yellow fever booster vaccination. These receptors were obtained from a young man who received the YFV17D yellow fever vaccine. Both conserved end residues are part of each CDR3. The D gene is left open where the match is weak. Some rows have no size entry. The others give once, few or many, or a class for an expanded clone.

>TRBV10-3|many|NA|15|TRBJ2-2
TGTGCCATCAGTGGGGCTTCGGGGGCGGCCGGGGAGCTGTTTTTT
CAISGASGAAGELFF
>TRBV30|many|TRBD2|12|TRBJ2-7
TGTGCCTGCCAGGGAGGGTCCTACGAGCAGTACTTC
CACQGGSYEQYF
>TRBV7-2|many|NA|15|TRBJ2-7
TGTGCCAGCAGCTCCTCCGGCCGTACCTCATGGGAGCAGTACTTC
CASSSSGRTSWEQYF
>TRBV6-1|few|TRBD1|16|TRBJ1-2
TGTGCCAGCAGTCGGGACAGGTTTCGACTCAACCTTGGCTACACCTTC
CASSRDRFRLNLGYTF
>TRBV12-3/TRBV12-4|many|NA|14|TRBJ2-7
TGTGCCAGCAGCTCGAGTAATTACCGCTACGAGCAGTACTTC
CASSSSNYRYEQYF
>TRBV5-6|NA|NA|13|TRBJ2-6
TGTGCCAGCAGCTGGGCGAGGGCCAACGTCCTGACTTTC
CASSWARANVLTF
>TRBV11-1|many|NA|13|TRBJ2-7
TGTGCCAGCAGCTTCAGAGTGACCTACGAGCAGTACTTC
CASSFRVTYEQYF
>TRBV19|many|TRBD2|15|TRBJ2-1
TGTGCCAGTAGTAGGACTAGCGCCCGCTACAATGAGCAGTTCTTC
CASSRTSARYNEQFF
>TRBV18|many|NA|13|TRBJ2-3
TGTGCCAGCTCACCGAGTGGCACAGATACGCAGTATTTT
CASSPSGTDTQYF
>TRBV4-3|many|NA|13|TRBJ2-1
TGCGCCAGCAGCCATTCCACTACCCTTGAGCAGTTCTTC
CASSHSTTLEQFF
>TRBV28|many|NA|16|TRBJ2-4
TGTGCCAGCAGTTGGGTCCAGACACTAGCCAAAAACATTCAGTACTTC
CASSWVQTLAKNIQYF
>TRBV9|NA|TRBD2|18|TRBJ2-3
TGTGCCAGCAGCGGAGGGTCGACTAGCGGGAGTGTGACAGATACGCAGTATTTT
CASSGGSTSGSVTDTQYF
>TRBV11-2|few|TRBD2|14|TRBJ2-5
TGTGCCAGCACCCCCCCGGGGGGACAAGAGACCCAGTACTTC
CASTPPGGQETQYF
>TRBV10-3|many|NA|13|TRBJ1-4
TGTGCCATCACCCCGGGGAGGGATGAAAAACTGTTTTTT
CAITPGRDEKLFF
>TRBV23-1|many|NA|10|TRBJ1-6
TGCGCCAGCAGTCGTGAGGGCCTCCACTTT
CASSREGLHF
>TRBV2|many|NA|13|TRBJ1-2
TGTGCCAGCAGTGAACTCCAGGCCCTCGGCTACACCTTC
CASSELQALGYTF
>TRBV4-3|many|NA|14|TRBJ2-1
TGCGCCAGCAGCCAAGATGCCGCTAGCAATGAGCAGTTCTTC
CASSQDAASNEQFF
>TRBV18|many|TRBD1|16|TRBJ2-1
TGTGCCAGCTCACCACTCCGGGACAGGGTATCGGATGAGCAGTTCTTC
CASSPLRDRVSDEQFF
>TRBV7-9|few|TRBD1|18|TRBJ2-1
TGTGCCAGCAGCTTCCGGGACAGGGGGCGTCTAGCGGGATACGAGCAGTTCTTC
CASSFRDRGRLAGYEQFF
>TRBV18|many|NA|16|TRBJ2-3
TGTGCCAGCTCCGCAAGGTTTCGGGACCAGACCCGGTCGCAGTATTTT
CASSARFRDQTRSQYF
>TRBV7-9|many|NA|12|TRBJ2-5
TGTGCCAGCAGCTTTTCGCAAGAGACCCAGTACTTC
CASSFSQETQYF
>TRBV10-3|few|NA|16|TRBJ2-2
TGTGCCATCAGGAGGGGGCGGGAGGCCGATGGCGGGGAGCTGTTTTTT
CAIRRGREADGGELFF
>TRBV20-1|many|TRBD1|14|TRBJ2-7
TGCAGTGCTAGATCCCGACAGGGAACCTACGAGCAGTACTTC
CSARSRQGTYEQYF
>TRBV24-1|many|TRBD2|16|TRBJ2-1
TGTGCCACCAGTGATCCGACAAGCGGGGCCCACAATGAGCAGTTCTTC
CATSDPTSGAHNEQFF
>TRBV2|many|NA|14|TRBJ2-5
TGTGCCAGCAGTAAGAGCGGATCGGGGGAGACCCAGTACTTC
CASSKSGSGETQYF
>TRBV5-1|NA|TRBD2|17|TRBJ2-1
TGCGCCAGCAGTCTAGGACTAGCGGGCCTCTCCTACAATGAGCAGTTCTTC
CASSLGLAGLSYNEQFF
>TRBV6-5|many|TRBD1|16|TRBJ2-2
TGTGCCAGCAGTTCCGGGACAGGAATTAACACCGGGGAGCTGTTTTTT
CASSSGTGINTGELFF
>TRBV12-3/TRBV12-4|many|NA|12|TRBJ1-2
TGTGCCAGCAGCTTAGCTAACTATGGCTACACCTTC
CASSLANYGYTF
>TRBV10-3|many|TRBD2|22|TRBJ2-2
TGTGCCATCAGTGAGTCGGTCGGCTGGCTAGCGGGAGGCCCAAGTGGGGCCGGGGAGCTGTTTTTT
CAISESVGWLAGGPSGAGELFF
>TRBV11-3|many|TRBD2|15|TRBJ2-1
TGTGCCAGCAGCCTTTTTAGCGGGTCCTACAATGAGCAGTTCTTC
CASSLFSGSYNEQFF
>TRBV18|few|NA|13|TRBJ2-1
TGTGCCAGCTCCCTGGACCCGGGGAATGAGCAGTTCTTC
CASSLDPGNEQFF
>TRBV5-1|NA|TRBD2|13|TRBJ2-2
TGCGCCACCGGGACTACAACCACCGGGGAGCTGTTTTTT
CATGTTTTGELFF
>TRBV5-1|many|TRBD2|16|TRBJ2-2
TGCGCCAGCAGCTTGCGTAGCGGGACAAACACCGGGGAGCTGTTTTTT
CASSLRSGTNTGELFF
>TRBV7-2|NA|NA|15|TRBJ1-5
TGTGCCAGCAGCCCCCGCGGGGGGCAGGTTCAGCCCCAGCATTTT
CASSPRGGQVQPQHF
>TRBV20-1|many|TRBD2|14|TRBJ2-7
TGCAGTGCTCCCAGGGCGGGAGCGGGAGGGGAGCAGTACTTC
CSAPRAGAGGEQYF
>TRBV7-6|many|TRBD2|12|TRBJ2-7
TGTGCCAGCAGCCAACTAGCGAGGGAGCAGTACTTC
CASSQLAREQYF
>TRBV11-2|many|TRBD2|18|TRBJ2-1
TGTGCCAGCAGCTTAGTAAGGCTAACTAGCGGGAGTGGCAATGAGCAGTTCTTC
CASSLVRLTSGSGNEQFF
>TRBV6-2/TRBV6-3|NA|TRBD1|15|TRBJ1-2
TGTGCCAGCAGAGATGCGACAGGGGCTAACTATGGCTACACCTTC
CASRDATGANYGYTF
>TRBV5-1|few|TRBD1|17|TRBJ2-5
TGCGCCAGCAGCTTGGATCCGGGGACAGGGGTTCGAGAGACCCAGTACTTC
CASSLDPGTGVRETQYF
>TRBV29-1|many|NA|11|TRBJ1-1
TGCAGCGTTGATCTGGTACCTGAAGCTTTCTTT
CSVDLVPEAFF
>TRBV5-8|NA|NA|15|TRBJ2-3
TGTGCCAGCAGCTCCAGGCTCCTCAGCACAGATACGCAGTATTTT
CASSSRLLSTDTQYF
>TRBV20-1|few|NA|13|TRBJ1-2
TGCAGTGCGCCTGCCGGGGGGATCTATGGCTACACCTTC
CSAPAGGIYGYTF
>TRBV5-1|many|TRBD2|16|TRBJ2-1
TGCGCCAGCAGTTTAACTAGCGGGGGATCCTACAATGAGCAGTTCTTC
CASSLTSGGSYNEQFF
>TRBV6-5|many|NA|15|TRBJ2-7
TGTGCCAGCAGTTACTCTCCTTCAAGCTCCTACGAGCAGTACTTC
CASSYSPSSSYEQYF
>TRBV12-3/TRBV12-4|few|TRBD1|14|TRBJ1-2
TGTGCCAGCAGTTCGGGACAGGGGGCGCGTGGCTACACCTTC
CASSSGQGARGYTF
>TRBV7-8|NA|TRBD1|17|TRBJ1-2
TGTGCCAGCAGCTTAGTCCCCGGGACAGGGGAGGTCTATGGCTACACCTTC
CASSLVPGTGEVYGYTF
>TRBV20-1|few|NA|10|TRBJ2-1
TGCAGTGCTAGAGATCCTGAGCAGTTCTTC
CSARDPEQFF
>TRBV4-1|many|NA|15|TRBJ1-2
TGCGCCAGCAGCCATCCACCTACAGGCGACTATGGCTACACCTTC
CASSHPPTGDYGYTF
>TRBV7-9|many|TRBD2|14|TRBJ2-3
TGTGCCAGCGGGGCGGGACTATCATCGGATACGCAGTATTTT
CASGAGLSSDTQYF
>TRBV7-6|many|NA|14|TRBJ2-7
TGTGCCAGCAGCCCCCGACCTGGAACCTACGAGCAGTACTTC
CASSPRPGTYEQYF
>TRBV7-2|many|NA|14|TRBJ1-1
TGTGCCAGCAGTCCCGGCGGGATGAACACTGAAGCTTTCTTT
CASSPGGMNTEAFF
>TRBV6-7|many|NA|12|TRBJ2-3
TGTGCCAGCAGTTACCTGACAGATACGCAGTATTTT
CASSYLTDTQYF
>TRBV9|many|NA|13|TRBJ2-1
TGTGCCAGCAGCGGTTGGACTGGCCATGAGCAGTTCTTC
CASSGWTGHEQFF